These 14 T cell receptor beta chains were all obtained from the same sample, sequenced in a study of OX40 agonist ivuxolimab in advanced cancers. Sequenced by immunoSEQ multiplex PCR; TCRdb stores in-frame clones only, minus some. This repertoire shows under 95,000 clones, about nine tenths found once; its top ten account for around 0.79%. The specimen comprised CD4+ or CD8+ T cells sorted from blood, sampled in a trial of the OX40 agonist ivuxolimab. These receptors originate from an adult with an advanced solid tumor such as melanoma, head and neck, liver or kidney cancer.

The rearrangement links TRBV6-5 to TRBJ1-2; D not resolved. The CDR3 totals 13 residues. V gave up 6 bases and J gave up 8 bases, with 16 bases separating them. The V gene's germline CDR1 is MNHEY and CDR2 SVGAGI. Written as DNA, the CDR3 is TGTGCCAGCAGACCCAATAAAGCGCGGGGCTACACCTTC. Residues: CASRPNKARGYTF.

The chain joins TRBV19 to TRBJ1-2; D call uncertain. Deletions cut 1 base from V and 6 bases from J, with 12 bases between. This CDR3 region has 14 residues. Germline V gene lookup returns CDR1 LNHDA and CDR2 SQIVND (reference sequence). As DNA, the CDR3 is TGTGCCAGTAGTATAGCGGGGAGGGAGAATGGCTACACCTTC. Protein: CASSIAGRENGYTF. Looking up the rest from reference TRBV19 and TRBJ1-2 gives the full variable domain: DGGITQSPKYLFRKEGQNVTLSCEQNLNHDAMYWYRQDPGQGLRLIYYSQIVNDFQKGDIAEGYSVSREKKESFPLTVTSAQKNPTAFYLCASSIAGRENGYTFGSGTRLTVV.

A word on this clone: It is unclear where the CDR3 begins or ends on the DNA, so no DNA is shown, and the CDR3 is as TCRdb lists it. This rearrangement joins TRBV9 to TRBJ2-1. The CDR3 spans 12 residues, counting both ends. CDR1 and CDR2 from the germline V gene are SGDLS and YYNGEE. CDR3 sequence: CASSVADGSEFF.

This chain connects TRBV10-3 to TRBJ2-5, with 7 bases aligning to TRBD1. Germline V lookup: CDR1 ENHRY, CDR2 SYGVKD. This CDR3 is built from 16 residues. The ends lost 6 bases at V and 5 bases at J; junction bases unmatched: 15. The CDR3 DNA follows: TGTGCCATCAGCCTAGACATTTCGACAGGGCGGGAGACCCAGTACTTC. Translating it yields CAISLDISTGRETQYF.

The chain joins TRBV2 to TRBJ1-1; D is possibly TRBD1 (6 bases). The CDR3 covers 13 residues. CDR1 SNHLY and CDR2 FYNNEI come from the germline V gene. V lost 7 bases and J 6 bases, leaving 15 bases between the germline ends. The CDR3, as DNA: TGTGCCAGCAAGGGGACACTTAAGTCTGAAGCTTTCTTT. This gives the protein CASKGTLKSEAFF.

The CDR3 here is CASSQDWTGREQYF. CDR3 sequence (DNA): TGCGCCAGCAGCCAAGATTGGACAGGGAGGGAGCAGTACTTC. The V and J genes are TRBV4-3 and TRBJ2-7; 8 positions match TRBD1. CDR3 length: 14 amino acids. The V gene end was trimmed by 0 bases and the J gene end by 7 bases; junction bases not matched to a gene: 5. Germline lookup yields CDR1 LGHNA and CDR2 YSLEER.

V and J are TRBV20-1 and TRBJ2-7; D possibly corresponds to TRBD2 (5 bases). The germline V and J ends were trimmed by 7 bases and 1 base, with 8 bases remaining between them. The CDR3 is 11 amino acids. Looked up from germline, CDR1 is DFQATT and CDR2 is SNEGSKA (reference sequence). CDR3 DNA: TGCAGTGTAGGGAGTTCCTACGAGCAGTACTTC. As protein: CSVGSSYEQYF.

The CDR3 spells CASSSDPGNEQFF. DNA for the CDR3: TGTGCCAGCAGTTCAGACCCCGGGAATGAGCAGTTCTTC. This rearrangement joins TRBV7-2 to TRBJ2-1; D is unresolved. The CDR3 contains 13 residues. V dropped 6 bases and J dropped 7 bases, with 13 bases sitting between them. Germline V gene sequence: CDR1 SGHTA, CDR2 FQGNSA.

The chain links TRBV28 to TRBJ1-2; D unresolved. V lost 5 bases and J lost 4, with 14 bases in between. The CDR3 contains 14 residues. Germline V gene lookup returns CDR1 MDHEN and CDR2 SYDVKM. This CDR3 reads CASSPRTGFYGYTF. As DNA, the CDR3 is TGTGCCAGCAGTCCTAGGACCGGCTTCTATGGCTACACCTTC.

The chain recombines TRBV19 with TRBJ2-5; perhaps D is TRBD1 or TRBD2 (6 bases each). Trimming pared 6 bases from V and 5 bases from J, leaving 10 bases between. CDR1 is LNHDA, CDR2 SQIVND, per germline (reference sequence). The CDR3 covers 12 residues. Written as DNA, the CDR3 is TGTGCCAGTAGGGGGGGCCCGGAGACCCAGTACTTC. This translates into CASRGGPETQYF.

Here the CDR3 reads CATSRDSTGGRNTEAFF. CDR3 in DNA: TGTGCCACCAGCAGAGATTCGACAGGGGGCAGGAACACTGAAGCTTTCTTT. V and J are TRBV15 and TRBJ1-1, with 10 bases fitting TRBD1. Germline-derived CDR1 and CDR2 are LNHNV and YYDKDF (reference sequence). V dropped 0 bases and J dropped 1; count of bases not matched to a gene: 5. The CDR3 is 17 residues long.

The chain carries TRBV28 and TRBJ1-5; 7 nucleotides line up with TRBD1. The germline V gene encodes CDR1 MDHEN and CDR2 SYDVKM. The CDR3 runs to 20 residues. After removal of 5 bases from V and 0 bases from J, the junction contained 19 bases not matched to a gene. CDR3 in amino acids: CASSQGGAGQIYNSNQPQHF. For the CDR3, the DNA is TGTGCCAGCAGTCAGGGGGGGGCGGGACAGATATACAATAGCAATCAGCCCCAGCATTTT. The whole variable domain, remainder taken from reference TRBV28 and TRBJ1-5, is DVKVTQSSRYLVKRTGEKVFLECVQDMDHENMFWYRQDPGLGLRLIYFSYDVKMKEKGDIPEGYSVSREKKERFSLILESASTNQTSMYLCASSQGGAGQIYNSNQPQHFGDGTRLSIL.

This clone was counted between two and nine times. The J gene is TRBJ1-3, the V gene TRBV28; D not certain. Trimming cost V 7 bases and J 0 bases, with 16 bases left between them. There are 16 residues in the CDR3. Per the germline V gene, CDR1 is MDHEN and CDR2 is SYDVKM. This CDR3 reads CASTKVRTSSGNTIYF. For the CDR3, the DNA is TGTGCCAGCACCAAAGTCCGGACCAGCTCTGGAAACACCATATATTTT.

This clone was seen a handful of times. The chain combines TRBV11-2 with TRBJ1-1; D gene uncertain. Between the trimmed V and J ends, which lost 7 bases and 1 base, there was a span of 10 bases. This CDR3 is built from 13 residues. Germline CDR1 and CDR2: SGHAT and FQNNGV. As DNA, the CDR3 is TGTGCCAGCACCCATCGACAGAACACTGAAGCTTTCTTT. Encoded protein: CASTHRQNTEAFF. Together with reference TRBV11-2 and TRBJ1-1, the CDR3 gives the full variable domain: EAGVAQSPRYKIIEKRQSVAFWCNPISGHATLYWYQQILGQGPKLLIQFQNNGVVDDSQLPKDRFSAERLKGVDSTLKIQPAKLEDSAVYLCASTHRQNTEAFFGQGTRLTVV.